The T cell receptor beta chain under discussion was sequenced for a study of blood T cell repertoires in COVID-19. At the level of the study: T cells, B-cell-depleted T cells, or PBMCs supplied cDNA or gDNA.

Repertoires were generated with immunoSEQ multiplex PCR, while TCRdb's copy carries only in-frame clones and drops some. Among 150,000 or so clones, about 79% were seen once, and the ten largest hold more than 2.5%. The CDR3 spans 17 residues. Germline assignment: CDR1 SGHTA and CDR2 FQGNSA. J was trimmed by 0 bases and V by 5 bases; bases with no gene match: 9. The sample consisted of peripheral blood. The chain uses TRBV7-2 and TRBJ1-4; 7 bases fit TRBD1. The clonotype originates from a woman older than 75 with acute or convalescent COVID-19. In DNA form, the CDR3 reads TGTGCCAGCAGCCGGACAGGTCATAGAGCAACTAATGAAAAACTGTTTTTT. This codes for CASSRTGHRATNEKLFF.